A selection of T cell receptor beta chains follows, all from one sample in a study of shared clonotypes between healthy human individuals. Clones were sequenced by immunoSEQ multiplex PCR, and TCRdb holds only the in-frame ones, with some missing. The sample has under 650,000 clones; roughly 95% are singletons. Input material: naive CD4+ T cells sorted from blood. These receptors were obtained from a woman under 40 in good health. The CDR3 runs from the conserved cysteine through the conserved F or W. Size values are once, few and many counts, or a class for expanded clones, and some rows have none.

abundance | j_gene | v_gene | CDR3aa
NA | TRBJ1-5 | TRBV15 | CATSRDRSENQPQHF
once | TRBJ2-2 | TRBV5-6 | CASSLGQVNTGELFF
NA | TRBJ1-1 | TRBV5-1 | CASSLDPDTEAFF
NA | TRBJ1-3 | TRBV2 | CASSDTDRINTIYF
NA | TRBJ1-2 | TRBV19 | CASSIGQPRGGYTF
NA | NA | TRBV7-8 | CASSSRLAGTTYEQYF
NA | TRBJ1-2 | TRBV5-8 | CASSRITGGGYTF
NA | TRBJ2-1 | TRBV29-1 | CSVDGLAGVNEQFF
NA | TRBJ2-3 | TRBV4-2 | CASSQTTSGRVYTQYF
NA | TRBJ2-3 | TRBV11-2 | CASTLPTSGTDTQYF
NA | TRBJ1-5 | TRBV28 | CASSQGQGSNQPQHF
NA | TRBJ1-2 | TRBV5-1 | CASRPGGVNYGYTF
NA | TRBJ2-7 | TRBV28 | CASSPGTISSYEQYF
NA | TRBJ1-1 | TRBV10-1 | CASSERTGVNTEAFF
NA | NA | TRBV7-2 | CASSLGAASYEQYF
NA | TRBJ1-3 | TRBV5-8 | CASSLTGQGGGNTIYF
once | TRBJ2-6 | TRBV7-3 | CASSLLAGDSGANVLTF
NA | TRBJ1-2 | TRBV6-6 | CASSRDRGDYGYTF
NA | TRBJ2-5 | TRBV7-2 | CASSLMSGNEQYF
NA | TRBJ2-1 | TRBV28 | CASSLRREGRGGQFF
NA | TRBJ2-7 | TRBV5-1 | CASSFDLAYEQYF
NA | TRBJ2-7 | TRBV6-5 | CASSYSRQASYEQYF
NA | TRBJ2-5 | TRBV5-1 | CASSRSQETQYF
NA | TRBJ2-5 | TRBV5-1 | CASSLAAHTQGVQETQYF
NA | TRBJ2-7 | TRBV19 | CASSIREAHYEQYF
NA | TRBJ1-3 | TRBV19 | CASSRTVSGNTIYF
once | TRBJ1-2 | TRBV28 | CASSLTGQGARGYTF
NA | TRBJ2-5 | TRBV5-4 | CASSWDFQETQYF
NA | TRBJ1-3 | TRBV5-1 | CASSPETGTGNTIYF
NA | TRBJ1-2 | TRBV28 | CASEPQGQGGGYGYTF
few | TRBJ1-5 | TRBV27 | CASSLGQGGRQPQHF
NA | TRBJ2-7 | TRBV10-1 | CASIGRVDYEQYF